This TCR beta chain was obtained from a study of blood T cell repertoires in COVID-19. About the research overall: COVID-19 samples from acute and convalescent phases originated in the United States, Italy and Spain. T cells, B-cell-depleted T cells, or PBMCs provided the cDNA or gDNA that served as material.

Original handling: The authors estimated nucleated cell counts from reference gene primer amplification. TCRdb's table, derived via immunoSEQ multiplex PCR, lists solely in-frame clones and lacks some. V, J and clone size reflect that table, while D and trimming were determined from the DNA. Here the sample spans under 300,000 clones, just under 85% being singletons. The specimen sequenced was peripheral blood. The clonotype comes from a man in his forties or fifties with acute or convalescent COVID-19.

The DNA for the CDR3 is TGTGCCAGCAGTTCCCTAAGCGGAAACAATGAGCAGTTCTTC. It is translated as CASSSLSGNNEQFF. The rearrangement links TRBV6-5 to TRBJ2-1; tentative D call: TRBD2 (5 bases). Germline V CDR1 and CDR2: MNHEY, SVGAGI. The CDR3 length is 14 residues. Trimming cost V 4 bases and J 5 bases, with 12 bases left between them.